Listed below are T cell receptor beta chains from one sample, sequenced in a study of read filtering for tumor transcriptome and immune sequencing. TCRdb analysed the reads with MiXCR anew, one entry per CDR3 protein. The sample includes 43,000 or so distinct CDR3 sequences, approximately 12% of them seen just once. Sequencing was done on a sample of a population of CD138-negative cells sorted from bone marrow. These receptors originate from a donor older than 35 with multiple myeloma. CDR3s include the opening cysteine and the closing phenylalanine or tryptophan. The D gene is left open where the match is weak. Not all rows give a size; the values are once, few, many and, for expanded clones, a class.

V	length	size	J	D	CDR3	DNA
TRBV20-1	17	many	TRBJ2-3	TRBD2	CSAVGLAGLSSTDTQYF	TGCAGTGCTGTCGGACTAGCGGGATTGTCTAGCACAGATACGCAGTATTTT
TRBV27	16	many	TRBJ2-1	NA	CASSRWGGAGGNEQFF	TGTGCCAGCAGTCGTTGGGGGGGTGCAGGGGGAAATGAGCAGTTCTTC
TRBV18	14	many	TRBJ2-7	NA	CASSPRSTEDEQYF	TGTGCCAGCTCACCAAGGAGTACTGAAGACGAGCAGTACTTC
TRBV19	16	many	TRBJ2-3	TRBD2	CASSTRTSGSPDTQYF	TGTGCCAGTAGTACCCGGACTAGCGGGAGTCCAGATACGCAGTATTTT
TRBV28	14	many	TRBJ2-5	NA	CASSLAGRGETQYF	TGTGCCAGCAGTTTGGCGGGACGGGGAGAGACCCAGTACTTC
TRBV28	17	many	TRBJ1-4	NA	CASSLRSGRPRSEKLFF	TGTGCCAGCAGTTTACGCTCGGGACGGCCCCGGTCGGAAAAACTGTTTTTT
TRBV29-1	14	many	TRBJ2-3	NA	CSVEEGQGIDTQYF	TGCAGCGTTGAAGAGGGGCAGGGGATAGATACGCAGTATTTT
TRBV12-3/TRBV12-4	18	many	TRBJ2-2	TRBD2	CASSPTSGRRRWAGELFF	TGTGCCAGCAGTCCGACTAGCGGGAGACGTCGGTGGGCCGGGGAGCTGTTTTTT
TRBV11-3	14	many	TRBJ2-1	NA	CASSLGYSYNEQFF	TGTGCCAGCAGCTTAGGTTACAGCTACAATGAGCAGTTCTTC
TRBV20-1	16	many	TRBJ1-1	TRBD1	CSARDLRGQGKTEAFF	TGCAGTGCTAGAGATCTGAGGGGGCAGGGAAAAACTGAAGCTTTCTTT
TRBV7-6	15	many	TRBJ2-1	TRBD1	CASSLAGQGYNEQFF	TGTGCCAGCAGCTTAGCGGGACAGGGCTACAATGAGCAGTTCTTC
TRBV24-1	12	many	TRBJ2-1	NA	CAVESLGREQFF	TGTGCCGTCGAGTCCTTAGGGCGTGAGCAGTTCTTC
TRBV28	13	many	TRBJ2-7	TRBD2	CASMAGGKGEQYF	TGTGCCAGCATGGCGGGAGGAAAGGGAGAGCAGTACTTC
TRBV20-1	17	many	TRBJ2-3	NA	CSARPDRDGRDTDTQYF	TGCAGTGCTAGACCAGACCGGGACGGGCGAGACACAGATACGCAGTATTTT
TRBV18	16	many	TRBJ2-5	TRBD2	CASSPPTSGSGETQYF	TGTGCCAGCTCACCACCGACTAGCGGGAGTGGCGAGACCCAGTACTTC
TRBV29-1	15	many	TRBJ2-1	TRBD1	CSAGQGAISYNEQFF	TGCAGCGCCGGACAGGGGGCTATCTCCTACAATGAGCAGTTCTTC
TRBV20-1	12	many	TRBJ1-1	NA	CSASPGFTEAFF	TGCAGTGCTAGTCCCGGATTCACTGAAGCTTTCTTT
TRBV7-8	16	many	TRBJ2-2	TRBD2	CASSLGTSGRPRELFF	TGTGCCAGCAGCTTAGGAACTAGCGGGAGACCCCGGGAGCTGTTTTTT
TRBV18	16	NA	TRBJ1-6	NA	CASSPLGTGGNSPLHF	TGTGCCAGCTCACCGCTTGGGACCGGAGGGAATTCACCCCTCCACTTT
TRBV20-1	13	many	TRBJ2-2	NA	CSASLSGNGELFF	TGCAGTGCTAGTTTGAGTGGAAACGGGGAGCTGTTTTTT